This is a list of T cell receptor beta chains from one sample in a study of T cell changes during pregnancy in multiple sclerosis. The method was immunoSEQ multiplex PCR; TCRdb's version includes in-frame clones alone and lacks a portion of them. Of 50,000 to 60,000 clones in the sample, roughly 91% were seen once. Material: CD4+ T cells from peripheral blood mononuclear cells, obtained in the second trimester of pregnancy. The source is a female donor with multiple sclerosis, enrolled in a pregnancy study. Each CDR3 is given with its conserved first and last residue. Each record gives: CDR3 length, V gene, clone size, J gene, D gene, CDR3 protein, CDR3 DNA. A D gene is named only where the DNA matches it firmly. Some rows have no size entry. The others give once, few or many, or a class for an expanded clone.

cdr3_length: 15; v_call: TRBV4-1; clone_size: -; j_call: TRBJ1-3; d_call: -; cdr3_aa: CASSQVQSSGNTIYF; cdr3_nt: TGCGCCAGCAGCCAGGTACAGAGCTCTGGAAACACCATATATTTT
cdr3_length: 14; v_call: TRBV6-1; clone_size: -; j_call: TRBJ2-2; d_call: -; cdr3_aa: CASIPGGNTGELFF; cdr3_nt: TGTGCCAGCATCCCCGGGGGAAACACCGGGGAGCTGTTTTTT
cdr3_length: 13; v_call: TRBV6-5; clone_size: -; j_call: TRBJ2-2; d_call: -; cdr3_aa: CASKLGGTGELFF; cdr3_nt: TGTGCCAGCAAGCTGGGGGGAACCGGGGAGCTGTTTTTT
cdr3_length: 17; v_call: TRBV7-2; clone_size: -; j_call: TRBJ1-6; d_call: -; cdr3_aa: CASSLQRVSSYNSPLHF; cdr3_nt: TGTGCCAGCAGCTTACAGCGTGTCAGCTCCTATAATTCACCCCTCCACTTT
cdr3_length: 15; v_call: TRBV7-9; clone_size: -; j_call: TRBJ2-7; d_call: TRBD1; cdr3_aa: CASSSPGQGTYEQYF; cdr3_nt: TGTGCCAGCAGCTCCCCGGGACAGGGGACCTACGAGCAGTACTTC
cdr3_length: 15; v_call: TRBV28; clone_size: -; j_call: TRBJ1-2; d_call: TRBD1; cdr3_aa: CASRAGGQNLYGYTF; cdr3_nt: TGTGCCAGCAGGGCGGGGGGACAGAACCTCTATGGCTACACCTTC
cdr3_length: 16; v_call: TRBV5-4; clone_size: once; j_call: TRBJ2-6; d_call: -; cdr3_aa: CASCREKGSGANVLTF; cdr3_nt: TGTGCCAGCTGCCGGGAGAAAGGCTCTGGGGCCAACGTCCTGACTTTC
cdr3_length: 16; v_call: TRBV12-5; clone_size: -; j_call: TRBJ1-1; d_call: -; cdr3_aa: CASGLVLDGQAPEAFF; cdr3_nt: TGTGCTAGTGGTTTGGTACTAGACGGGCAGGCTCCTGAAGCTTTCTTT
cdr3_length: 14; v_call: TRBV7-2; clone_size: -; j_call: TRBJ1-5; d_call: -; cdr3_aa: CASSLAQGSGAQHF; cdr3_nt: TGTGCCAGCAGCTTAGCGCAGGGATCGGGAGCGCAGCATTTT
cdr3_length: 15; v_call: TRBV6-6; clone_size: -; j_call: TRBJ1-5; d_call: TRBD1; cdr3_aa: CASSARDRGDQPQHF; cdr3_nt: TGTGCCAGCAGTGCCCGGGACAGGGGGGATCAGCCCCAGCATTTT
cdr3_length: 14; v_call: TRBV18; clone_size: once; j_call: TRBJ2-7; d_call: TRBD1; cdr3_aa: CASSPPGQTYEQYF; cdr3_nt: TGTGCCAGCTCACCCCCGGGACAGACCTACGAGCAGTACTTC
cdr3_length: 13; v_call: TRBV9; clone_size: once; j_call: TRBJ1-4; d_call: -; cdr3_aa: CASSVEGVGKLFF; cdr3_nt: TGTGCCAGCAGCGTAGAGGGGGTCGGAAAACTGTTTTTT
cdr3_length: 11; v_call: TRBV29-1; clone_size: -; j_call: TRBJ2-3; d_call: -; cdr3_aa: CSVEDIDTQYF; cdr3_nt: TGCAGCGTTGAGGACATAGATACGCAGTATTTT
cdr3_length: 13; v_call: TRBV2; clone_size: -; j_call: TRBJ1-1; d_call: -; cdr3_aa: CASSSEGSTEAFF; cdr3_nt: TGTGCCAGCTCCTCGGAGGGTAGCACTGAAGCTTTCTTT
cdr3_length: 15; v_call: TRBV5-1; clone_size: -; j_call: TRBJ2-1; d_call: -; cdr3_aa: CASRRDQSSYNEQFF; cdr3_nt: TGCGCCAGCAGGCGGGACCAGAGCTCCTACAATGAGCAGTTCTTC
cdr3_length: 15; v_call: TRBV11-2; clone_size: -; j_call: TRBJ2-1; d_call: TRBD1; cdr3_aa: CASSQGVRSYNEQFF; cdr3_nt: TGTGCCAGCAGCCAGGGGGTGAGGTCCTACAATGAGCAGTTCTTC
cdr3_length: 17; v_call: TRBV4-2; clone_size: -; j_call: TRBJ2-1; d_call: TRBD2; cdr3_aa: CASSPTGAGGGKNEQFF; cdr3_nt: TGTGCCAGCAGCCCGACCGGAGCGGGAGGGGGTAAGAATGAGCAGTTCTTC
cdr3_length: 13; v_call: TRBV2; clone_size: -; j_call: TRBJ1-2; d_call: -; cdr3_aa: CASSDHTNYGYTF; cdr3_nt: TGTGCCAGCAGTGATCATACAAACTATGGCTACACCTTC
cdr3_length: 12; v_call: TRBV13; clone_size: -; j_call: TRBJ2-5; d_call: -; cdr3_aa: CASSSAKGPQYF; cdr3_nt: TGTGCCAGCAGCTCGGCTAAGGGGCCCCAGTACTTC
cdr3_length: 15; v_call: TRBV11-2; clone_size: -; j_call: TRBJ2-7; d_call: TRBD1; cdr3_aa: CASSLARTGVYEQYF; cdr3_nt: TGTGCCAGCAGCTTAGCAAGGACAGGGGTTTACGAGCAGTACTTC
cdr3_length: 13; v_call: TRBV2; clone_size: -; j_call: TRBJ1-1; d_call: TRBD1; cdr3_aa: CASSQGAGTEAFF; cdr3_nt: TGTGCCAGCAGTCAGGGGGCCGGCACTGAAGCTTTCTTT
cdr3_length: 15; v_call: TRBV7-9; clone_size: -; j_call: TRBJ2-1; d_call: TRBD1; cdr3_aa: CASSPTGATYNEQFF; cdr3_nt: TGTGCCAGCAGCCCGACAGGGGCCACCTACAATGAGCAGTTCTTC
cdr3_length: 16; v_call: TRBV19; clone_size: -; j_call: TRBJ1-3; d_call: -; cdr3_aa: CASSIGGGAAGNTIYF; cdr3_nt: TGTGCCAGTAGTATAGGAGGAGGAGCAGCTGGAAACACCATATATTTT
cdr3_length: 19; v_call: TRBV27; clone_size: -; j_call: TRBJ2-6; d_call: -; cdr3_aa: CASSTFSTGTFSGANVLTF; cdr3_nt: TGTGCCAGCAGTACCTTTTCGACAGGAACCTTTTCTGGGGCCAACGTCCTGACTTTC
cdr3_length: 10; v_call: TRBV7-2; clone_size: -; j_call: TRBJ1-2; d_call: -; cdr3_aa: CASSLAVFTF; cdr3_nt: TGTGCCAGCAGCTTGGCAGTATTCACCTTC
cdr3_length: 14; v_call: TRBV2; clone_size: -; j_call: TRBJ1-5; d_call: -; cdr3_aa: CAAAMEGSNQPQHF; cdr3_nt: TGTGCCGCGGCAATGGAGGGAAGCAATCAGCCCCAGCATTTT
cdr3_length: 12; v_call: TRBV30; clone_size: once; j_call: TRBJ1-1; d_call: -; cdr3_aa: CAWARVDTEAFF; cdr3_nt: TGTGCCTGGGCCAGGGTCGACACTGAAGCTTTCTTT
cdr3_length: 12; v_call: TRBV29-1; clone_size: -; j_call: TRBJ1-2; d_call: -; cdr3_aa: CSVSDRFGGYTF; cdr3_nt: TGCAGCGTCTCGGACAGATTCGGCGGCTACACCTTC
cdr3_length: 14; v_call: TRBV6-1; clone_size: -; j_call: TRBJ2-1; d_call: TRBD1; cdr3_aa: CASSVVGTDNEQFF; cdr3_nt: TGTGCCAGCAGTGTAGTAGGGACAGACAATGAGCAGTTCTTC
cdr3_length: 12; v_call: TRBV6-5; clone_size: -; j_call: TRBJ2-1; d_call: TRBD1; cdr3_aa: CASSQTGDEQFF; cdr3_nt: TGTGCCAGCAGTCAGACAGGGGATGAGCAGTTCTTC
cdr3_length: 13; v_call: TRBV30; clone_size: -; j_call: TRBJ1-5; d_call: -; cdr3_aa: CAWSVGRGQPQHF; cdr3_nt: TGTGCCTGGAGCGTGGGGCGGGGTCAGCCCCAGCATTTT
cdr3_length: 17; v_call: TRBV7-2; clone_size: -; j_call: TRBJ2-7; d_call: -; cdr3_aa: CASSLDWGGAASYEQYF; cdr3_nt: TGTGCCAGCAGCTTAGATTGGGGGGGGGCCGCCTCCTACGAGCAGTACTTC
cdr3_length: 16; v_call: TRBV19; clone_size: -; j_call: TRBJ2-1; d_call: TRBD1; cdr3_aa: CASSIGWGTGAPGQFF; cdr3_nt: TGTGCCAGTAGTATAGGTTGGGGGACAGGGGCCCCAGGGCAGTTCTTC
cdr3_length: 13; v_call: TRBV6-5; clone_size: -; j_call: TRBJ2-5; d_call: TRBD2; cdr3_aa: CASSSGLVRTQYF; cdr3_nt: TGTGCCAGCAGTTCTGGACTAGTTCGGACCCAGTACTTC
cdr3_length: 14; v_call: TRBV18; clone_size: -; j_call: TRBJ1-5; d_call: TRBD1; cdr3_aa: CASSTTGEGQPQHF; cdr3_nt: TGTGCCAGCTCAACCACAGGGGAAGGACAGCCCCAGCATTTT
cdr3_length: 15; v_call: TRBV7-2; clone_size: -; j_call: TRBJ1-6; d_call: -; cdr3_aa: CASSPWGGGDSPLHF; cdr3_nt: TGTGCCAGCAGCCCTTGGGGGGGCGGGGATTCACCCCTCCACTTT
cdr3_length: 15; v_call: TRBV5-6; clone_size: -; j_call: TRBJ2-5; d_call: TRBD1; cdr3_aa: CASSLRTGVGETQYF; cdr3_nt: TGTGCCAGCAGCCTAAGGACAGGGGTGGGAGAGACCCAGTACTTC
cdr3_length: 15; v_call: TRBV15; clone_size: -; j_call: TRBJ1-2; d_call: -; cdr3_aa: CATSSRPSRGYGYTF; cdr3_nt: TGTGCCACCAGCTCCCGACCCTCACGGGGCTATGGCTACACCTTC
cdr3_length: 15; v_call: TRBV28; clone_size: -; j_call: TRBJ1-2; d_call: TRBD1; cdr3_aa: CASSSIPGTGYGYTF; cdr3_nt: TGTGCCAGCAGTTCTATCCCCGGGACAGGTTACGGCTACACCTTC
cdr3_length: 14; v_call: TRBV2; clone_size: -; j_call: TRBJ2-7; d_call: TRBD1; cdr3_aa: CASRLTGSPYEQYF; cdr3_nt: TGTGCCAGCAGGTTGACAGGGTCACCCTACGAGCAGTACTTC
cdr3_length: 13; v_call: TRBV6-5; clone_size: -; j_call: TRBJ1-2; d_call: TRBD1; cdr3_aa: CASRGQGAAGYTF; cdr3_nt: TGTGCCAGCAGGGGACAGGGGGCGGCTGGCTACACCTTC
cdr3_length: 16; v_call: TRBV7-2; clone_size: -; j_call: TRBJ1-3; d_call: -; cdr3_aa: CASSAGGGVSGNTIYF; cdr3_nt: TGTGCCAGCAGCGCGGGGGGGGGCGTCTCTGGAAACACCATATATTTT
cdr3_length: 16; v_call: TRBV9; clone_size: -; j_call: TRBJ1-2; d_call: -; cdr3_aa: CASSVRPRARIFGYTF; cdr3_nt: TGTGCCAGCAGCGTACGACCGCGGGCCAGGATATTTGGCTACACCTTC
cdr3_length: 15; v_call: TRBV15; clone_size: -; j_call: TRBJ2-1; d_call: -; cdr3_aa: CATSRDGRGYNEQFF; cdr3_nt: TGTGCCACCAGCAGGGACGGAAGGGGGTACAATGAGCAGTTCTTC
cdr3_length: 11; v_call: TRBV10-3; clone_size: -; j_call: TRBJ2-7; d_call: -; cdr3_aa: CAISDVAEQYF; cdr3_nt: TGTGCCATCAGTGATGTGGCCGAGCAGTACTTC